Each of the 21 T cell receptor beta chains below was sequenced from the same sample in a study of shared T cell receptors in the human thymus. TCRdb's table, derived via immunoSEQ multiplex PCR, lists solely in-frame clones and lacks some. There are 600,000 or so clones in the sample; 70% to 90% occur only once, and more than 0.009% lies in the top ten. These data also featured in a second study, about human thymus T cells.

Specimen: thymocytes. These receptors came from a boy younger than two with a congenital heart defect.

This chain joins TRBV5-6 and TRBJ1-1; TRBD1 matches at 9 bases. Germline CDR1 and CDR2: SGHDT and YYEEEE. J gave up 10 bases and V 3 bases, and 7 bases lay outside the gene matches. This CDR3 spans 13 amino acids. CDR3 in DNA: TGTGCCAGCAGCTCCCCCGGACAGGGGCTAGCTTTCTTT. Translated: CASSSPGQGLAFF. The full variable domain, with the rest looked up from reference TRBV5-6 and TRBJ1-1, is DAGVTQSPTHLIKTRGQQVTLRCSPKSGHDTVSWYQQALGQGPQFIFQYYEEEERQRGNFPDRFSGHQFPNYSSELNVNALLLGDSALYLCASSSPGQGLAFFGQGTRLTVV.

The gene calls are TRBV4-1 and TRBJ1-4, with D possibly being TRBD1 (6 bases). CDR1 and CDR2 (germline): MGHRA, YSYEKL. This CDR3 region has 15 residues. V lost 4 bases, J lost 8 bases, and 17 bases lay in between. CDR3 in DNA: TGCGCCAGCAGCCCTTGGACAGACACGCAAGAAAAACTGTTTTTT. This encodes CASSPWTDTQEKLFF.

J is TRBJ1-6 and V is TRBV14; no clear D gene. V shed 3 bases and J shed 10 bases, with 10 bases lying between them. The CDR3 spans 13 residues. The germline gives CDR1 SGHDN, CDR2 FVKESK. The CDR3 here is CASSQGAGSPLHF. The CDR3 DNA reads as TGTGCCAGCAGCCAGGGCGCGGGCTCACCCCTCCACTTT.

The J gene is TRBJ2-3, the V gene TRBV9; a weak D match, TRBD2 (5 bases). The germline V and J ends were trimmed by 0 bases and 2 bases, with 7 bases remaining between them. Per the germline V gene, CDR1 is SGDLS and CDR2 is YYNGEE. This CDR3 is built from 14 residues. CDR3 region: CASSVAGFTDTQYF. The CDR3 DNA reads TGTGCCAGCAGCGTAGCGGGGTTCACAGATACGCAGTATTTT.

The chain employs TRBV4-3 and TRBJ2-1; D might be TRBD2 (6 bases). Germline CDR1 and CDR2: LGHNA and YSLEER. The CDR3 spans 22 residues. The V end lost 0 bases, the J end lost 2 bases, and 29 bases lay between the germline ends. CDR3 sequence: CASSQEAPPGESHFVAYNEQFF. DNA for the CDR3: TGCGCCAGCAGCCAAGAGGCCCCCCCGGGAGAAAGTCACTTCGTGGCCTACAATGAGCAGTTCTTC.

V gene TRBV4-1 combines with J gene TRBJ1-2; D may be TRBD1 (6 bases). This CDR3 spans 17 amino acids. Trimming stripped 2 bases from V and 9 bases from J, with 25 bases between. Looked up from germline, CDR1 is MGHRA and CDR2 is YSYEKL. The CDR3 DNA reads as TGCGCCAGCAGCCAAATACTAACCGGGTTTACAGGGTGGAGCTACACCTTC. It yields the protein CASSQILTGFTGWSYTF.

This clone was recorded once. This CDR3 reads CASSQDQLRGGTDTQYF. The DNA of the CDR3 is TGCGCCAGCAGCCAAGATCAATTGCGGGGGGGCACAGATACGCAGTATTTT. The chain has TRBV4-1 and TRBJ2-3, with 8 bases fitting TRBD2. This CDR3 is built from 17 residues. Germline-derived CDR1 and CDR2 are MGHRA and YSYEKL. V gave up 0 bases and J gave up 1 base; unmatched junction bases: 6.

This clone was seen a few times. The CDR3 reads CASSESGNPYNEQFF. The CDR3, as DNA: TGTGCCAGCAGTGAAAGCGGGAATCCCTACAATGAGCAGTTCTTC. V is TRBV25-1 and J is TRBJ2-1; TRBD2 aligns across 7 bases. The length of the CDR3 is 15 residues. The germline V gene encodes CDR1 MGHDK and CDR2 SYGVNS. The junction had 3 bases not matched to a gene; V was cut back by 2 bases and J by 2 bases.

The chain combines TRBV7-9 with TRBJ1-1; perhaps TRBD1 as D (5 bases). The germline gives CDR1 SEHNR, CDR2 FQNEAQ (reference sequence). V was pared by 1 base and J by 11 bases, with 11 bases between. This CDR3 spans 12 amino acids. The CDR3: CASSLVGGGAFF. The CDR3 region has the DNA TGTGCCAGCAGCTTAGTCGGGGGGGGTGCTTTCTTT.

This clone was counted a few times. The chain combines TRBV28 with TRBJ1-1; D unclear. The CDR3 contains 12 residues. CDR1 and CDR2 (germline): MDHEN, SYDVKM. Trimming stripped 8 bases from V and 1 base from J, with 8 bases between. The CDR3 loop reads CASRRRNTEAFF. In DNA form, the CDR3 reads TGTGCCAGCCGGAGGAGGAACACTGAAGCTTTCTTT.

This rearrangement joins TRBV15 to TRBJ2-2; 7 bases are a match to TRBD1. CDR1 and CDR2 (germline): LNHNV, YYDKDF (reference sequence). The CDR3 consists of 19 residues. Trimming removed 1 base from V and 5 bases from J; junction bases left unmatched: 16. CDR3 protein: CATSRVWAVKGARTGELFF. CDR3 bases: TGTGCCACCAGCAGAGTGTGGGCTGTTAAGGGGGCGCGGACCGGGGAGCTGTTTTTT.

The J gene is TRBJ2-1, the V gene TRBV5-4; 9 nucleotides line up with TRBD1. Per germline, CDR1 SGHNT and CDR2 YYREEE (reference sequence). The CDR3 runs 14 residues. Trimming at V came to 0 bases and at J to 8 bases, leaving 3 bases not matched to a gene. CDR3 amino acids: CASSLVGTGYEQFF. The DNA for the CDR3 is TGTGCCAGCAGCTTGGTCGGGACAGGGTATGAGCAGTTCTTC. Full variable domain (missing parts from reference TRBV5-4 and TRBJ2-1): ETGVTQSPTHLIKTRGQQVTLRCSSQSGHNTVSWYQQALGQGPQFIFQYYREEENGRGNFPPRFSGLQFPNYSSELNVNALELDDSALYLCASSLVGTGYEQFFGPGTRLTVL.

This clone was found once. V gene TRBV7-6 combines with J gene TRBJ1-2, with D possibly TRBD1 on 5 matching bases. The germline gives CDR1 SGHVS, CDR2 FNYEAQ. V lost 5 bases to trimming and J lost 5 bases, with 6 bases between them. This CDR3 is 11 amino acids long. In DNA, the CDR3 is TGTGCCAGCAGCCGGGGGTATGGCTACACCTTC. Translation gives CASSRGYGYTF.

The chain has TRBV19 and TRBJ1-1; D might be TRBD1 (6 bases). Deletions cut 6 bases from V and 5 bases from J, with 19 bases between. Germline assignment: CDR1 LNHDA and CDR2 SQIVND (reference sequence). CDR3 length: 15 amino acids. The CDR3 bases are TGTGCCAGTAGAAAATTGACGGACAGTCTGACTGAAGCTTTCTTT. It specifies CASRKLTDSLTEAFF. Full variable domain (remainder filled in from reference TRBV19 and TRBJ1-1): DGGITQSPKYLFRKEGQNVTLSCEQNLNHDAMYWYRQDPGQGLRLIYYSQIVNDFQKGDIAEGYSVSREKKESFPLTVTSAQKNPTAFYLCASRKLTDSLTEAFFGQGTRLTVV.

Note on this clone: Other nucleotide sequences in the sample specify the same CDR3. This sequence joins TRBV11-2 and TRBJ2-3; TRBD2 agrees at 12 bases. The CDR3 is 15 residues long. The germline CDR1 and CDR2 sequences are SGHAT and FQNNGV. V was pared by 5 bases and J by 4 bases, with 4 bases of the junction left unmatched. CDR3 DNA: TGTGCCAGCAGCCCGGGACTAGCGGGCGCAGATACGCAGTATTTT. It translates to CASSPGLAGADTQYF.

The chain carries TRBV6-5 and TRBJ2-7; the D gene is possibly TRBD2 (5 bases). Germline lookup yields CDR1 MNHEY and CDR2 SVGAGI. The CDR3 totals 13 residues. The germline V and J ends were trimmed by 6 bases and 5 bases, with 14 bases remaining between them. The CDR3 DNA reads TGTGCCAGCAGGGACTTAGCGTCCCACGAGCAGTACTTC. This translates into CASRDLASHEQYF.

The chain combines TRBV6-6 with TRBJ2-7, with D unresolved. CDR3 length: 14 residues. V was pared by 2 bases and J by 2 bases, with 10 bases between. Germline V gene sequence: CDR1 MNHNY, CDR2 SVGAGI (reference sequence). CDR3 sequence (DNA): TGTGCCAGCAGTTACCCAACACCCCCCTACGAGCAGTACTTC. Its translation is CASSYPTPPYEQYF.

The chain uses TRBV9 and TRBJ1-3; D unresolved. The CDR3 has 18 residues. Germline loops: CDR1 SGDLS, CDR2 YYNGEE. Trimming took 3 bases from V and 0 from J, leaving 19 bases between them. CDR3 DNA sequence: TGTGCCAGCAGCGCCTCCCTTCGTGGGCCCCTCTCTGGAAACACCATATATTTT. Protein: CASSASLRGPLSGNTIYF.

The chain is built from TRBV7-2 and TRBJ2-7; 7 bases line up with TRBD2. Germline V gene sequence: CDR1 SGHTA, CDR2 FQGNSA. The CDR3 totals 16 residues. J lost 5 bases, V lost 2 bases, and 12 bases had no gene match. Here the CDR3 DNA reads TGTGCCAGCAGCTTAAGGGATCGGGGGAGGGGCCACGAGCAGTACTTC. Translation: CASSLRDRGRGHEQYF.

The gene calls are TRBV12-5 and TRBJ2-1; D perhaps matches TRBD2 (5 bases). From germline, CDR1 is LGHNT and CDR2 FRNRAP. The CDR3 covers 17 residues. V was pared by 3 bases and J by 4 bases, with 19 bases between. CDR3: CASGFEPPGGLYNEQFF. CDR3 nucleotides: TGTGCTAGTGGTTTTGAGCCCCCCGGCGGGCTTTACAATGAGCAGTTCTTC.

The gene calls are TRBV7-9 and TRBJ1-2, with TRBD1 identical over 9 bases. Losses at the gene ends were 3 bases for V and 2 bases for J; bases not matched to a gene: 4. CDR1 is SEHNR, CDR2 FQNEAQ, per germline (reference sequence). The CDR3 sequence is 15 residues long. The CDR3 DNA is TGTGCCAGCAGCTTGGGACAGGGTCCCAACTATGGCTACACCTTC. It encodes CASSLGQGPNYGYTF.